These 9 T cell receptor beta chains originate from one sample sequenced in a study of blood T cells in healthy people across ages (dated by TCRdb to the mid-2010s). Library preparation was by 5' RACE. Data came from an Illumina HiSeq 2500. The second PCR ran for about 7 to 11 cycles and used a J-beta primer mix along with a sample-barcoded 5' primer. TCRdb cleaned the public reads at Q25 with fastp, built clones with MiXCR and kept in-frame beta chains. Merged by CDR3 protein, the rows form single entries marked with the most common genes and DNA. The sample data list fewer than 1,000,000 distinct CDR3 sequences, and around half of these were observed just once. Of the sample, 15% to 20% falls within the top ten clones. The sample taken for sequencing was blood. The receptors were gathered from a man of 80 years or more in good health.

This clonotype was detected only a few times. The V gene is TRBV6-5, the J gene TRBJ2-3; TRBD2 matches 9 bases. This CDR3 region has 16 residues. The germline CDR1 and CDR2 sequences are MNHEY and SVGAGI. V was pared by 3 bases and J by 1 base, with 5 bases of the junction left unmatched. The CDR3 loop is CASSYHPSGGTDTQYF. CDR3 in DNA: TGTGCCAGCAGTTATCATCCTAGCGGGGGCACAGATACGCAGTATTTT.

The chain has TRBV4-1 and TRBJ2-1; 14 bases match TRBD2. Germline CDR1 reads MGHRA; CDR2 reads YSYEKL. The V gene end was trimmed by 1 base and the J gene end by 10 bases; junction bases not matched to a gene: 0. The CDR3 is 14 residues long. CDR3 bases: TGCGCCAGCAGCCAAGGGACTAGCGGGGGGGAGCAGTTCTTC. This encodes CASSQGTSGGEQFF.

The rearrangement links TRBV10-3 to TRBJ1-2, with TRBD1 identical over 10 bases. J gave up 11 bases and V 1 base, and 7 bases lay outside the gene matches. The CDR3 length is 14 residues. The V gene's germline CDR1 is ENHRY and CDR2 SYGVKD. The CDR3 loop reads CAISEFQDRGNYTF. DNA for the CDR3: TGTGCCATCAGTGAGTTTCAGGACAGGGGGAATTACACCTTC.

This clonotype has at least ten counts. This chain links TRBV20-1 with TRBJ2-1; D is perhaps TRBD2 (7 bases). Looked up from germline, CDR1 is DFQATT and CDR2 is SNEGSKA (reference sequence). The CDR3 has 16 residues. V was pared by 3 bases and J by 0 bases, with 15 bases between. Here the CDR3 DNA reads TGCAGTGCTAGGGGGGGCGGGAGCCCCTCCTACAATGAGCAGTTCTTC. Its protein is CSARGGGSPSYNEQFF.

The CDR3 nucleotides read TGTGCCAGCAGCACCACAGGGGCCCCGTACAATGAGCAGTACTTC. Protein sequence: CASSTTGAPYNEQYF. This chain connects TRBV6-1 to TRBJ2-5; 7 bases align to TRBD1. The J segment lost 11 bases and the V segment lost 6 bases, leaving 18 bases of the junction unmatched. This CDR3 has 15 residues. The germline V gene encodes CDR1 MNHNS and CDR2 SASEGT.

This clonotype was detected ten times or more. V and J are TRBV10-3 and TRBJ2-3, with unresolved D. The ends were cut back, 6 bases at V and 0 bases at J, with 10 bases in the middle. The length of the CDR3 is 14 residues. CDR1 is ENHRY and CDR2 is SYGVKD in the germline V gene. This CDR3 reads CAIRIDSSTDTQYF. The CDR3 nucleotides are TGTGCCATCAGGATTGATTCTAGCACAGATACGCAGTATTTT.

Comments on this clonotype: A much bigger clone sits one base away, suggesting this may be a read error. The V gene is TRBV7-3, the J gene TRBJ2-1; 7 bases align to TRBD2. Germline CDR1 reads SGHTA; CDR2 reads FQGTGA. V shed 0 bases and J 13 bases; nucleotides not matched to a gene: 15. CDR3 size: 16 residues. CDR3: CASSLTPGTNQETQFF. DNA of the CDR3: TGTGCCAGCAGCTTAACCCCCGGGACTAATCAAGAGACCCAGTTCTTC.

The chain employs TRBV20-1 and TRBJ2-1; weak D call: TRBD2 (5 bases). TRBJ2-7 matches the DNA end more closely, so the J call is doubtful. This CDR3 is 14 amino acids long. Germline values: CDR1 DFQATT, CDR2 SNEGSKA (reference sequence). CDR3 nucleotide sequence: TGCAGTGCTAGAGTGAGCGGAAAAACCTACGAGCAGTACTTC. Translating it yields CSARVSGKTYEQYF.

The genes are TRBV24-1 and TRBJ2-5; D possibly matches TRBD1 or TRBD2 (5 bases each). The ends were cut back, 5 bases at V and 0 bases at J, with 12 bases in the middle. Germline V gene data show CDR1 as KGHDR and CDR2 as SFDVKD. This CDR3 contains 15 residues. In DNA, the CDR3 is TGTGCCACCAGTGGCCGGGACGGGAACCAAGAGACCCAGTACTTC. It translates to CATSGRDGNQETQYF.